These 10 T cell receptor beta chains came from one sample sequenced in a study of cytomegalovirus exposure and HLA in healthy donors. Both 60 Vbeta primers and 13 Jbeta primers went into the PCR. Data came from immunoSEQ multiplex PCR; TCRdb stores just in-frame clones and leaves some out. This sample has under 200,000 clones, with around 75% found just once. Sequencing was performed on PBMCs. Source of these receptors: a woman under 40 in good health and CMV-seronegative.

This clone is a singleton in its sample. At one end the junction does not follow the germline gene, possibly because of a read error. The chain combines TRBV7-9 with TRBJ1-1; D might be TRBD1 (6 bases). Germline lookup yields CDR1 SEHNR and CDR2 FQNEAQ (reference sequence). The CDR3 contains 15 residues. CDR3 in amino acids: CSSSSSTGRNTEAFF. Written as DNA, the CDR3 is TGTTCCAGCAGCTCGTCAACAGGGAGGAACACTGAAGCTTTCTTT.

This chain joins TRBV6-4 and TRBJ1-1, with D unclear. V gave up 2 bases and J gave up 9 bases, with 19 bases separating them. Germline V lookup: CDR1 MRHNA, CDR2 SNTAGT. There are 15 residues in the CDR3. CDR3 DNA: TGTGCCAGCAGTGACAGCTACGGGAGTCAAGGGAAAGCTTTCTTT. Protein sequence: CASSDSYGSQGKAFF.

The chain recombines TRBV5-1 with TRBJ1-3, with 9 nucleotides matching TRBD1. V was clipped by 3 bases and J by 1 base; unmatched bases: 5. Germline CDR1 reads SGHRS; CDR2 reads YFSETQ. This CDR3 comprises 16 residues. The CDR3 coding sequence is TGCGCCAGCAGCTCTAGGGGACAGGGTTCTGGAAACACCATATATTTT. This sequence encodes CASSSRGQGSGNTIYF.

The CDR3 sequence is CASSPGQGGRETQYF. The CDR3 DNA reads TGTGCCAGCAGCCCCGGACAGGGAGGACGGGAGACCCAGTACTTC. V is TRBV5-8 and J is TRBJ2-5, with TRBD1 identical over 8 bases. Germline CDR1 is SGHTS and CDR2 is YDEGEE. This CDR3 is 15 amino acids long. The ends lost 4 bases at V and 5 bases at J; junction bases unmatched: 10.

This chain joins TRBV30 and TRBJ1-1; perhaps TRBD1 as D (5 bases). CDR3 length: 13 amino acids. Germline V gives CDR1 GTSNPN, CDR2 SVGIG (reference sequence). The ends were cut back, 0 bases at V and 6 bases at J, with 11 bases in the middle. In nucleotides, the CDR3 is TGTGCCTGGAGTGTCCAGGGTATATCTGAAGCTTTCTTT. Encoded protein: CAWSVQGISEAFF.

This chain links TRBV5-1 with TRBJ2-7; no definite D call. The CDR3 runs 13 residues. Germline V gene sequence: CDR1 SGHRS, CDR2 YFSETQ. V shed 6 bases and J shed 3 bases, with 13 bases lying between them. The chain's CDR3 is CASTETTSYEQYF. DNA for the CDR3: TGCGCCAGCACCGAGACAACAAGCTACGAGCAGTACTTC.

In its sample, this clone was seen once. The rearrangement joins TRBV2 to TRBJ1-6; 8 nucleotides match TRBD1. The V and J ends lost 7 bases and 6 bases, in that order; junction bases with no gene match: 5. CDR3 length: 14 amino acids. Germline-derived CDR1 and CDR2 are SNHLY and FYNNEI. CDR3: CASIMTGVNSPLHF. The CDR3, as DNA: TGTGCCAGCATTATGACAGGGGTTAATTCACCCCTCCACTTT.

This clone appeared a single time. This rearrangement joins TRBV19 to TRBJ2-1; possibly TRBD1 for D (6 bases). The CDR3 covers 16 residues. Trimming pared 5 bases from V and 6 bases from J, leaving 20 bases between. Germline CDR1 is LNHDA and CDR2 is SQIVND (reference sequence). The CDR3 region is CASSSRDTYLPNEQFF. The CDR3 nucleotides are TGTGCCAGTAGTTCCCGGGACACTTATCTTCCCAATGAGCAGTTCTTC.

The chain couples TRBV5-5 to TRBJ1-1, with unresolved D. Germline assignment: CDR1 SGHKS and CDR2 YYEKEE (reference sequence). V shed 0 bases and J shed 1 base, with 10 bases lying between them. The CDR3 has 15 residues. Here the CDR3 reads CASSLGRLQNTEAFF. The CDR3 DNA sequence: TGTGCCAGCAGCTTGGGGCGGCTGCAGAACACTGAAGCTTTCTTT.

The chain uses TRBV9 and TRBJ1-2, with 8 bases matching TRBD1. Germline trimming cut 3 bases from V and 5 bases from J; bases unmatched to any gene: 3. Germline-derived CDR1 and CDR2 are SGDLS and YYNGEE. CDR3 length: 13 amino acids. The CDR3 DNA reads as TGTGCCAGCAGCGGACAGGGGAGATATGGCTACACCTTC. This encodes CASSGQGRYGYTF.